Below, 23 T cell receptor beta chains from the same sample are listed, as sequenced in a study of cytomegalovirus exposure and HLA in healthy donors. In the PCR, 60 Vbeta and 13 Jbeta primers were used. Here immunoSEQ multiplex PCR was the method, and the copy in TCRdb shows in-frame clones only, minus some. This sample's clone table lists around 140,000 clones. Sequencing was performed on PBMCs. These TCRs come from a male donor in good health and CMV-seronegative.

This chain joins TRBV7-6 and TRBJ2-3; 11 bases are shared with TRBD2. Per the germline V gene, CDR1 is SGHVS and CDR2 is FNYEAQ. The CDR3 spans 15 residues. V was clipped by 3 bases and J by 1 base; unmatched bases: 0. Here the CDR3 reads CASSLGLAGTDTQYF. The CDR3 DNA sequence: TGTGCCAGCAGCTTGGGACTAGCGGGCACAGATACGCAGTATTTT.

The gene calls are TRBV19 and TRBJ2-7; 11 nucleotides agree with TRBD2. This CDR3 is 14 amino acids long. With 4 bases clipped from V and 2 bases from J, the junction kept 1 base outside the gene matches. From germline, CDR1 is LNHDA and CDR2 SQIVND (reference sequence). The CDR3 nucleotides are TGTGCCAGTAGTAAGGGACTAGCGGCCTACGAGCAGTACTTC. This codes for CASSKGLAAYEQYF.

V is TRBV5-4 and J is TRBJ1-2; TRBD1 is a possible D gene (5 bases). Trimming removed 0 bases from V and 8 bases from J, with 17 bases in between. The CDR3 contains 15 residues. CDR1 SGHNT and CDR2 YYREEE come from the germline V gene (reference sequence). This CDR3 is CASSLEVREGGGYTF. The CDR3 bases are TGTGCCAGCAGCTTGGAAGTCAGGGAGGGTGGCGGCTACACCTTC. Variable domain in full (rest from reference TRBV5-4 and TRBJ1-2): ETGVTQSPTHLIKTRGQQVTLRCSSQSGHNTVSWYQQALGQGPQFIFQYYREEENGRGNFPPRFSGLQFPNYSSELNVNALELDDSALYLCASSLEVREGGGYTFGSGTRLTVV.

The chain employs TRBV18 and TRBJ2-3; D is undetermined. V lost 4 bases, J lost 2 bases, and 4 bases lay in between. The CDR3 runs to 12 residues. Per the germline V gene, CDR1 is KGHSH and CDR2 is LQKENI. The CDR3 DNA reads as TGTGCCAGCTCACGGCTCACAGATACGCAGTATTTT. Residues: CASSRLTDTQYF.

The rearrangement joins TRBV5-8 to TRBJ2-7, with 8 bases identical to TRBD1. The length of the CDR3 is 15 residues. The J segment lost 0 bases and the V segment lost 1 base, leaving 3 bases of the junction unmatched. CDR1 SGHTS and CDR2 YDEGEE come from the germline V gene. CDR3 region: CASSLRTGSSYEQYF. The CDR3 bases are TGTGCCAGCAGCTTGAGGACAGGGAGCTCCTACGAGCAGTACTTC. The full variable domain, rest sourced from reference TRBV5-8 and TRBJ2-7, is EAGVTQSPTHLIKTRGQQATLRCSPISGHTSVYWYQQALGLGLQFLLWYDEGEERNRGNFPPRFSGRQFPNYSSELNVNALELEDSALYLCASSLRTGSSYEQYFGPGTRLTVT.

This chain's CDR3 is CSGLQGAPGYGYTF. For the CDR3, the DNA is TGCAGCGGCCTTCAGGGGGCGCCGGGCTATGGCTACACCTTC. This chain joins TRBV29-1 and TRBJ1-2; the match to TRBD1 covers 8 bases. The CDR3 has 14 amino acids. V lost 7 bases and J lost 4; bases outside the gene matches: 11. The germline V gene has CDR1 SQVTM and CDR2 ANQGSEA.

The chain recombines TRBV9 with TRBJ2-1, with TRBD2 matching 8 bases. Germline CDR1 is SGDLS and CDR2 is YYNGEE. Losses at the gene ends were 4 bases for V and 8 bases for J; bases not matched to a gene: 11. The length of the CDR3 is 15 residues. The CDR3: CASSSSGSVWDEQFF. CDR3 coding DNA: TGTGCCAGCAGCTCAAGCGGGAGTGTATGGGATGAGCAGTTCTTC.

The chain's CDR3 is CASSQETGYNEQFF. In DNA, the CDR3 is TGCGCCAGCAGCCAAGAAACAGGGTACAATGAGCAGTTCTTC. This chain links TRBV4-3 with TRBJ2-1, with D maybe TRBD1 (6 bases). V gave up 0 bases and J gave up 4 bases, with 7 bases separating them. CDR3 size: 14 residues. Germline V CDR1 and CDR2: LGHNA, YSLEER.

V gene TRBV30 combines with J gene TRBJ2-7; 9 bases are a match to TRBD1. CDR3 length: 19 residues. V was pared by 1 base and J by 1 base, with 17 bases of the junction left unmatched. Germline V gene data show CDR1 as GTSNPN and CDR2 as SVGIG (reference sequence). Here the CDR3 DNA reads TGTGCCTGGAGTGCCCTGTCCGGTCGACAGGGGGTTAGGTCCTACGAGCAGTACTTC. The encoded protein is CAWSALSGRQGVRSYEQYF.

The V gene is TRBV30, the J gene TRBJ1-3; no clear D gene. V was pared by 2 bases and J by 0 bases, with 5 bases between. CDR1 and CDR2 from the germline V gene are GTSNPN and SVGIG (reference sequence). The CDR3 contains 13 residues. For the CDR3, the DNA is TGTGCCTGGAGTCCAGTCTCTGGAAACACCATATATTTT. Translating it yields CAWSPVSGNTIYF.

The chain links TRBV18 to TRBJ2-2; the D gene is possibly TRBD1 (5 bases). The CDR3 totals 14 residues. Trimming took off 0 bases at V and 6 bases at J, with 8 bases between the two ends. CDR1 and CDR2 from the germline V gene are KGHSH and LQKENI. The CDR3 DNA sequence: TGTGCCAGCTCACCACCAGTAGGGGCCGGGGAGCTGTTTTTT. Protein product: CASSPPVGAGELFF.

This sequence joins TRBV7-2 and TRBJ1-2, with TRBD1 matching over 7 bases. The germline V gene has CDR1 SGHTA and CDR2 FQGNSA. The trim removed 4 bases at V and 6 bases at J, leaving 8 bases unmatched. The CDR3 contains 14 residues. CDR3 in amino acids: CASSSILGGHGYTF. Written as DNA, the CDR3 is TGTGCCAGCAGCTCCATCTTAGGGGGCCATGGCTACACCTTC.

The chain recombines TRBV5-1 with TRBJ2-4; TRBD1 matches 7 bases. J gave up 3 bases and V 3 bases, and 9 bases lay outside the gene matches. Germline V gene data show CDR1 as SGHRS and CDR2 as YFSETQ. The CDR3 loop spans 16 amino acids. Here the CDR3 DNA reads TGCGCCAGCAGCTCGACGACAGGGCACGACAAAAACATTCAGTACTTC. Amino acid sequence: CASSSTTGHDKNIQYF.

J is TRBJ2-2 and V is TRBV6-6; TRBD2 matches at 11 bases. CDR3 size: 15 residues. J gave up 3 bases and V 6 bases, and 3 bases lay outside the gene matches. CDR1 and CDR2 (germline): MNHNY, SVGAGI (reference sequence). CDR3 sequence (DNA): TGTGCCAGCAGGAAGGGACTAGCGGACACCGGGGAGCTGTTTTTT. Protein: CASRKGLADTGELFF.

The chain has TRBV2 and TRBJ1-4; D may be TRBD1 (6 bases). Trimming removed 10 bases at V and 5 bases at J, with 11 bases between. This CDR3 is built from 12 residues. CDR1 and CDR2 (germline): SNHLY, FYNNEI. CDR3: CATTGTNEKLFF. The CDR3 region has the DNA TGTGCCACCACCGGGACAAATGAAAAACTGTTTTTT.

This rearrangement joins TRBV4-3 to TRBJ2-2; no definite D call. CDR3 length equals 16 residues. With 0 bases removed from V and 7 bases from J, the gap between germline ends came to 15 bases. Germline CDR1 and CDR2: LGHNA and YSLEER. CDR3 amino acids: CASSQDPVRNNGELFF. The CDR3 DNA is TGCGCCAGCAGCCAAGATCCTGTGAGGAATAACGGGGAGCTGTTTTTT.

This chain links TRBV4-1 with TRBJ1-4; possibly TRBD1 for D (5 bases). CDR3 size: 15 residues. The V and J ends lost 3 bases and 4 bases respectively, with 12 bases between them. Germline V CDR1 and CDR2: MGHRA, YSYEKL. The CDR3 sequence is CASSQGDFRNEKLFF. CDR3 bases: TGCGCCAGCAGCCAGGGGGACTTCCGTAATGAAAAACTGTTTTTT.

The J gene is TRBJ1-5, the V gene TRBV28; D uncertain. The germline gives CDR1 MDHEN, CDR2 SYDVKM. The ends were cut back, 8 bases at V and 6 bases at J, with 11 bases in the middle. This CDR3 is 12 amino acids long. CDR3 region: CASSSGGQPQHF. Written as DNA, the CDR3 is TGTGCCAGCTCGAGCGGTGGTCAGCCCCAGCATTTT.

The chain couples TRBV30 to TRBJ2-7; TRBD2 matches 10 bases. Losses at the gene ends were 2 bases for V and 0 bases for J; bases not matched to a gene: 4. The CDR3 has 15 amino acids. Germline values: CDR1 GTSNPN, CDR2 SVGIG (reference sequence). CDR3 residues: CAWSSSSGGSYEQYF. DNA for the CDR3: TGTGCCTGGAGTTCATCTAGCGGGGGCTCCTACGAGCAGTACTTC.

To note about this clone: This same CDR3 is encoded by further DNA sequences in the sample. The chain employs TRBV20-1 and TRBJ2-5; no reliable D call. CDR3 length equals 11 residues. Trimming shortened V by 2 bases and J by 2 bases, and 3 bases separated the two germline ends. The germline V gene has CDR1 DFQATT and CDR2 SNEGSKA (reference sequence). The CDR3 loop reads CSARTQETQYF. The CDR3, as DNA: TGCAGTGCTAGAACACAAGAGACCCAGTACTTC.

This chain joins TRBV30 and TRBJ2-7; D may be TRBD2 (5 bases). The CDR3 sequence is 12 residues long. The germline V and J ends were trimmed by 0 bases and 3 bases, with 6 bases remaining between them. In germline, CDR1 is GTSNPN, CDR2 SVGIG (reference sequence). The CDR3 protein is CAWSVSGYEQYF. The CDR3, as DNA: TGTGCCTGGAGTGTAAGCGGCTACGAGCAGTACTTC.

The V and J genes are TRBV4-2 and TRBJ2-7, with 10 bases that match TRBD2. V trimming: 1 base; J trimming: 3 bases; junction bases outside the gene matches: 9. This CDR3 comprises 17 residues. Germline CDR1 reads LGHNA; CDR2 reads YNFKEQ. The CDR3 sequence is CASSQVVSGGALYEQYF. As DNA, the CDR3 is TGTGCCAGCAGCCAAGTTGTAAGCGGGGGGGCTCTCTACGAGCAGTACTTC.

The chain joins TRBV27 to TRBJ1-1, with D tentatively TRBD1 (6 bases). The CDR3 covers 14 residues. The germline gives CDR1 MNHEY, CDR2 SMNVEV (reference sequence). Trimming pared 3 bases from V and 2 bases from J, leaving 10 bases between. CDR3 region: CASSFDRINTEAFF. The CDR3 DNA reads TGTGCCAGCAGTTTCGACAGGATTAACACTGAAGCTTTCTTT.